This T cell receptor beta chain was profiled in a study of CD8+ T cells in alopecia areata. For the study at large: Those patients who were treated received oral tofacitinib, which was given at 5 to 10 mg twice daily for moderate-to-severe alopecia areata.

As to this clone: Antigen: not known.

Following extraction, RNA underwent reverse transcription to cDNA, which served as the sequencing template. TCRdb keeps only in-frame clones here, not all; method: immunoSEQ multiplex PCR. The sample includes 150,000 to 200,000 clones, about 71% of them seen just once. General observations from the study: Numerous expanded lesional clones remained in scalp and blood during tofacitinib.

Treatment in this sample: oral pan-JAK inhibitor, 5-10 mg twice daily. Lesional scalp punch biopsies and peripheral blood were collected from alopecia areata patients. The receptor comes from a human donor with alopecia areata. The sequenced sample was CD4+ T cells sorted from blood, obtained at week 4, from a patient treated with tofacitinib.

The CDR3 DNA reads TGTGCCTGGAGTGGGGGGGGCGATAATCAGCCCCAGCATTTT. Translated, it gives CAWSGGGDNQPQHF. The rearrangement joins TRBV30 to TRBJ1-5; tentatively, D is TRBD1 (6 bases). The germline V gene has CDR1 GTSNPN and CDR2 SVGIG (reference sequence). The CDR3 totals 14 residues. With 1 base removed from V and 4 bases from J, the gap between germline ends came to 11 bases.